The 6 T cell receptor beta chains given below trace back to one sample, sequenced in a study of shared clonotypes between healthy human individuals. TCRdb's copy holds only in-frame clones and misses some; the assay was immunoSEQ multiplex PCR. The sample records about 1.5 million clones, roughly 98% being singletons. The sequenced sample consisted of naive CD4+ T cells sorted from blood. Regarding subset: CD45RA+ positively selected. Receptors originate from a man aged 25-45 years in good health.

This clone was counted a single time. The chain links TRBV4-3 to TRBJ1-2; 7 nucleotides align to TRBD1. Trimming removed 3 bases from V and 7 bases from J; junction bases left unmatched: 5. The V gene's germline CDR1 is LGHNA and CDR2 YSLEER. The CDR3 contains 13 residues. CDR3: CASSQTGLAGYTF. The CDR3 nucleotides are TGCGCCAGCAGCCAGACAGGGTTGGCTGGCTACACCTTC.

This clone was recorded once. This chain links TRBV29-1 with TRBJ2-5; D assignment may be TRBD1 or TRBD2 (5 bases each). The germline V gene has CDR1 SQVTM and CDR2 ANQGSEA. The V end lost 3 bases, the J end lost 0 bases, and 11 bases lay between the germline ends. The CDR3 runs 14 residues. CDR3 protein: CSVEGWGNQETQYF. The CDR3 DNA is TGCAGCGTTGAGGGGTGGGGGAACCAAGAGACCCAGTACTTC.

To note about this clone: This CDR3 is also generated by other DNA sequences in the sample. The chain links TRBV18 to TRBJ2-3, with TRBD2 matching 8 bases. The CDR3 loop spans 16 amino acids. Germline CDR1 and CDR2: KGHSH and LQKENI. Trimming cost V 1 base and J 1 base; bases outside gene matches: 4. CDR3 in amino acids: CASSPRLAGGTDTQYF. CDR3 nucleotides: TGTGCCAGCTCACCACGTCTAGCGGGCGGCACAGATACGCAGTATTTT. The full variable domain, in which reference TRBV18 and TRBJ2-3 provide the parts outside the CDR3, is NAGVMQNPRHLVRRRGQEARLRCSPMKGHSHVYWYRQLPEEGLKFMVYLQKENIIDESGMPKERFSAEFPKEGPSILRIQQVVRGDSAAYFCASSPRLAGGTDTQYFGPGTRLTVL.

In DNA, the CDR3 is TGTGCCAGCAGCTTAGCACGACTAGCGGGAATCGGCACAGATACGCAGTATTTT. It codes for CASSLARLAGIGTDTQYF. The chain uses TRBV7-8 and TRBJ2-3; 11 bases agree with TRBD2. The CDR3 sequence is 18 residues long. Per germline, CDR1 SGHVS and CDR2 FQNEAQ. J lost 1 base, V lost 0 bases, and 6 bases had no gene match.

This sequence joins TRBV5-1 and TRBJ2-1, with 9 bases lining up with TRBD1. CDR1 and CDR2 from the germline V gene are SGHRS and YFSETQ. The CDR3 length is 15 residues. V gave up 4 bases and J gave up 4 bases; unmatched junction bases: 6. DNA of the CDR3: TGCGCCAGCAGCAGAGGGACAGGGAGATACAATGAGCAGTTCTTC. It yields the protein CASSRGTGRYNEQFF.

This rearrangement joins TRBV28 to TRBJ2-7; 7 positions match TRBD1. V was clipped by 6 bases and J by 2 bases; unmatched bases: 7. Germline V gene lookup returns CDR1 MDHEN and CDR2 SYDVKM. CDR3 length: 14 residues. The CDR3 sequence: CASRGWDSTYEQYF. As DNA, the CDR3 is TGTGCCAGCAGAGGATGGGACAGTACCTACGAGCAGTACTTC.